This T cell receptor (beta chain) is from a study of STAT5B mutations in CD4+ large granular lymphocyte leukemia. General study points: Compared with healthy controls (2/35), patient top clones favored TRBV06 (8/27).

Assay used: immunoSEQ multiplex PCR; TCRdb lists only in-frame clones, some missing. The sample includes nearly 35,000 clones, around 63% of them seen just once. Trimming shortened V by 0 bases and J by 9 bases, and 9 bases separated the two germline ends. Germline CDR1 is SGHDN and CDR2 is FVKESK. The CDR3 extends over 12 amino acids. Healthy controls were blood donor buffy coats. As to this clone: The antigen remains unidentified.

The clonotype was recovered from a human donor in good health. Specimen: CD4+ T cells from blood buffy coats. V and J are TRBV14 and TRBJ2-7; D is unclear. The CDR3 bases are TGTGCCAGCAGCCAAGACCAGAGCGTGCAGTACTTC. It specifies CASSQDQSVQYF.